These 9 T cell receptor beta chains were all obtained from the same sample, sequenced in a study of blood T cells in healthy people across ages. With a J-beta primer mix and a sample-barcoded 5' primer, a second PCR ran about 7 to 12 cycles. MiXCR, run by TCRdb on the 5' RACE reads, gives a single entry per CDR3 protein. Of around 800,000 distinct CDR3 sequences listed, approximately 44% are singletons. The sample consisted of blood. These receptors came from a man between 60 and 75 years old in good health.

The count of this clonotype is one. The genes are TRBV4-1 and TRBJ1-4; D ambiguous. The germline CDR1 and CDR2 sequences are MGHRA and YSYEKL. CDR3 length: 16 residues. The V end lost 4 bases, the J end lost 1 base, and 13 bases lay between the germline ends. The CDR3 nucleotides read TGCGCCAGCAGCCCGCTTGAGGCAGGAACTAATGAAAAACTGTTTTTT. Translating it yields CASSPLEAGTNEKLFF.

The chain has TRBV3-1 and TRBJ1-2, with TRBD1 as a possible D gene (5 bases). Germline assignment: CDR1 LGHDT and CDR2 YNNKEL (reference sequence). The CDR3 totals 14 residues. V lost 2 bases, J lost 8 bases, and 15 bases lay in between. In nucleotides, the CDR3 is TGTGCCAGCAGCCAAAACGGGCCCGGGGGGGGCTACACCTTC. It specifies CASSQNGPGGGYTF. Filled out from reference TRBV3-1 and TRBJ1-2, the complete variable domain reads DTAVSQTPKYLVTQMGNDKSIKCEQNLGHDTMYWYKQDSKKFLKIMFSYNNKELIINETVPNRFSPKSPDKAHLNLHINSLELGDSAVYFCASSQNGPGGGYTFGSGTRLTVV.

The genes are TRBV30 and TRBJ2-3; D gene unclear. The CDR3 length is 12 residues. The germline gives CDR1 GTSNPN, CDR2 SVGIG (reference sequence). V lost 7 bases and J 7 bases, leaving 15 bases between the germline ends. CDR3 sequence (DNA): TGTGCCTACTCGACGGAAGCTAATACGCAGTATTTT. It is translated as CAYSTEANTQYF.

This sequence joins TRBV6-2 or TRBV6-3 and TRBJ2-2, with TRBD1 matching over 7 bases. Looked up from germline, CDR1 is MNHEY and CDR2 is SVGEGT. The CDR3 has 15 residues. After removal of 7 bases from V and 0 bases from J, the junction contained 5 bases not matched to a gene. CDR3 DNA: TGTGCCAGCACGTGGGGACAGCCGAACACCGGGGAGCTGTTTTTT. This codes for CASTWGQPNTGELFF.

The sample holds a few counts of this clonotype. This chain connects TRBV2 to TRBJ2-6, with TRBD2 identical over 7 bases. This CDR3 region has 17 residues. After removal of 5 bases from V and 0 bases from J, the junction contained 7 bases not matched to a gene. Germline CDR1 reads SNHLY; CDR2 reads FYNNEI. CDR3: CASSLADGSSGANVLTF. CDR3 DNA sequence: TGTGCCAGCAGTCTAGCGGACGGGAGCTCTGGGGCCAACGTCCTGACTTTC.

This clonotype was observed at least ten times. In nucleotides, the CDR3 is TGCGCCAGCAGCTTGGGACAGGGAGGTACCTATGAGCAGTTCTTC. Translation gives CASSLGQGGTYEQFF. V usage is TRBV5-1 and J usage is TRBJ2-1; D might be TRBD1 (7 bases). Germline assignment: CDR1 SGHRS and CDR2 YFSETQ. V lost 0 bases, J lost 8 bases, and 15 bases lay in between. The CDR3 consists of 15 residues.

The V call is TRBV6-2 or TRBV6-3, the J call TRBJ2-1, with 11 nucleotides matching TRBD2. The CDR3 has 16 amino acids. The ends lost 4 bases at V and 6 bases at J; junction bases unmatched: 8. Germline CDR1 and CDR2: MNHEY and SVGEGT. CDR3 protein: CASSSETSGVSNEQFF. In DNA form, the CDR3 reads TGTGCCAGCAGTTCCGAGACTAGCGGGGTAAGCAATGAGCAGTTCTTC.

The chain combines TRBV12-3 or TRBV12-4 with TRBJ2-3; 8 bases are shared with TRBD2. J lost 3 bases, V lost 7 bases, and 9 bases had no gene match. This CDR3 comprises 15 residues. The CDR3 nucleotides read TGTGCCAGCACCAGTAAGCGGGGGTCAACAGATACGCAGTATTTT. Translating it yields CASTSKRGSTDTQYF.

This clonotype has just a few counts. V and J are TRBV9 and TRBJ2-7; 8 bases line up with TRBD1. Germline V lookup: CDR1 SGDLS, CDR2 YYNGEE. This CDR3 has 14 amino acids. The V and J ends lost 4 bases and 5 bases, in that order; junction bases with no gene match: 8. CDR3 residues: CASSTTGQGHEQYF. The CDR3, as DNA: TGTGCCAGCAGCACAACTGGACAGGGCCACGAGCAGTACTTC.